These 7 T cell receptor beta chains were sequenced from one sample in a study of blood T cells in healthy people across ages. Using a J-beta primer mix together with a sample-barcoded 5' primer, a second PCR was run for about 6 to 12 cycles. TCRdb independently ran MiXCR on the 5' RACE reads; one entry per CDR3 protein. The repertoire consists of roughly 900,000 distinct CDR3 sequences, with under 30% occurring once and the leading ten covering approximately 15%. Sequenced sample: blood. The receptor set was obtained from a woman at least 80 years old in good health.

Concerning this clonotype: A much larger clone is a single base away; this may be a read error. The chain links TRBV6-6 to TRBJ2-3; 8 bases agree with TRBD2. This CDR3 is 17 amino acids long. CDR1 MNHNY and CDR2 SVGAGI come from the germline V gene (reference sequence). With V trimmed by 2 bases and J by 3 bases, 10 bases remained unmatched. The CDR3 coding sequence is TGTGCCAGCAGTTACCTACCCGGGGGGGGAGGGACAGATACGCAGTATTTT. Translating gives CASSYLPGGGGTDTQYF.

The chain uses TRBV30 and TRBJ2-3; D call uncertain. Trimming shortened V by 4 bases and J by 1 base, and 18 bases separated the two germline ends. Germline V lookup: CDR1 GTSNPN, CDR2 SVGIG (reference sequence). The CDR3 has 16 residues. The CDR3 loop is CAWTKGLGGRTDTQYF. In DNA form, the CDR3 reads TGTGCCTGGACGAAAGGGTTGGGTGGGCGCACAGATACGCAGTATTTT.

Details on this clonotype: A much larger clone is a single base away; this may be a read error. This CDR3 reads CTSSSTGGGRDEQFF. CDR3 nucleotide sequence: TGTACCAGCAGCTCAACCGGCGGGGGTCGGGATGAGCAGTTCTTC. V gene TRBV5-6 combines with J gene TRBJ2-1, with 7 nucleotides matching TRBD2. The germline V gene has CDR1 SGHDT and CDR2 YYEEEE. The CDR3 has 15 residues.

To note about this clonotype: A much larger clone lies a single base off, so this may be a read error. The rearrangement uses TRBV5-6 and TRBJ2-3; TRBD1 aligns across 10 bases. This CDR3 contains 15 residues. V dropped 3 bases and J dropped 4; count of bases not matched to a gene: 5. CDR1 is SGHDT, CDR2 YYEEEE, per germline. CDR3 in amino acids: CASSSVDRGADTQYF. CDR3 coding DNA: TGTGCCAGCAGCTCTGTGGACAGGGGGGCAGATACGCAGTATTTT. Combining the CDR3 with reference TRBV5-6 and TRBJ2-3 gives the whole variable domain DAGVTQSPTHLIKTRGQQVTLRCSPKSGHDTVSWYQQALGQGPQFIFQYYEEEERQRGNFPDRFSGHQFPNYSSELNVNALLLGDSALYLCASSSVDRGADTQYFGPGTRLTVL.

This clonotype has a single count. The rearrangement uses TRBV11-2 and TRBJ1-4, with 7 bases lining up with TRBD1. Losses at the gene ends were 1 base for V and 12 bases for J; bases not matched to a gene: 11. This CDR3 is 15 amino acids long. Germline V gives CDR1 SGHAT, CDR2 FQNNGV. CDR3 coding DNA: TGTGCCAGCAGCTTAGTTGGGGACAGAAGTAAGGAACTGTTTTTT. Protein product: CASSLVGDRSKELFF.

This clonotype showed up many times. The chain uses TRBV24-1 and TRBJ2-5; D gene uncertain. The CDR3 has 15 residues. Germline V gene data show CDR1 as KGHDR and CDR2 as SFDVKD. The V end lost 2 bases, the J end lost 5 bases, and 14 bases lay between the germline ends. The CDR3 loop is CATSDSHSPMETQYF. CDR3 coding DNA: TGTGCCACCAGTGATTCCCACTCGCCCATGGAGACCCAGTACTTC.

This clonotype was detected a few times. The chain recombines TRBV20-1 with TRBJ2-7; 12 bases are a match to TRBD2. V lost 5 bases, J lost 2 bases, and 10 bases stayed unmatched. Germline V lookup: CDR1 DFQATT, CDR2 SNEGSKA (reference sequence). The CDR3 consists of 16 residues. The CDR3 DNA is TGCAGTGCTTTGGGGGGGGCTAGCGGGGGGGCCTACGAGCAGTACTTC. It encodes CSALGGASGGAYEQYF.